A selection of T cell receptor beta chains follows, all from one sample in a study of blood T cells in healthy people across ages. TCRdb ran MiXCR on the 5' RACE reads and lists one entry per CDR3 protein. Of 900,000 to 950,000 distinct CDR3 sequences in the sample, 25% to 30% were seen once. This same sample was also taken into another study, of T cells of mothers and their children.

Sequencing was carried out using blood. The receptors were sampled from a woman aged 40 to 49 in good health. CDR3s include the opening cysteine and the closing phenylalanine or tryptophan. A D gene is named only where the DNA matches it firmly. Clone size is shown for a subset of rows, as once, few, many or a class of expanded clone.

D gene	V gene	J gene	clone size	CDR3 protein	CDR3 DNA
TRBD2	TRBV20-1	TRBJ2-1	many	CSARDQASGRYNEQFF	TGCAGTGCTAGAGATCAGGCTAGCGGAAGATACAATGAGCAGTTCTTC
TRBD2	TRBV20-1	TRBJ2-4	few	CSAPTSGQGKNIQYF	TGCAGTGCTCCAACTAGCGGCCAAGGCAAAAACATTCAGTACTTC
-	TRBV28	TRBJ2-1	-	CASSLPGEAYNEQFF	TGTGCCAGCAGTTTACCGGGAGAGGCTTACAATGAGCAGTTCTTC
-	TRBV7-3	TRBJ2-3	-	CASSSPRATDTQYF	TGTGCCAGCAGCTCCCCGCGGGCCACAGATACGCAGTATTTT
-	TRBV7-8	TRBJ2-2	-	CASSSSPTGELFF	TGTGCCAGCAGCTCCAGCCCCACCGGGGAGCTGTTTTTT
TRBD1	TRBV2	TRBJ2-1	-	CASNGELQGALSYNEQFF	TGTGCCAGCAACGGGGAGTTGCAGGGGGCTCTCTCCTACAATGAGCAGTTCTTC
-	TRBV15	TRBJ2-3	-	CATSLIRPDTQYF	TGTGCCACCAGCCTCATTCGCCCAGATACGCAGTATTTT
-	TRBV3-1	TRBJ2-5	-	CASSQSFLDDREETQYF	TGTGCCAGCAGCCAATCGTTCCTCGACGACAGAGAAGAGACCCAGTACTTC
-	TRBV7-9	TRBJ1-5	-	CASSPSENQPQHF	TGTGCCAGCAGCCCCTCGGAGAATCAGCCCCAGCATTTT
-	TRBV12-3/TRBV12-4	TRBJ1-2	-	CASSYGTSDGYTF	TGTGCCAGCAGTTACGGGACTTCGGATGGCTACACCTTC
-	TRBV29-1	TRBJ2-3	-	CSVEMWGATDTQYF	TGCAGCGTTGAGATGTGGGGGGCCACAGATACGCAGTATTTT
-	TRBV20-1	TRBJ2-7	many	CSARTESPSYEQYF	TGCAGTGCTAGAACCGAATCCCCCTCCTACGAGCAGTACTTC
-	TRBV10-3	TRBJ2-5	many	CAISPGSQETQYF	TGTGCCATCAGCCCGGGATCCCAAGAGACCCAGTACTTC
TRBD1	TRBV7-9	TRBJ2-2	few	CASSLKSDRDTGELFF	TGTGCCAGCAGCTTAAAATCGGACAGGGACACCGGGGAGCTGTTTTTT
-	TRBV4-3	TRBJ1-1	-	CASSQIRERGSGAFF	TGCGCCAGCAGCCAGATCAGGGAGAGAGGGTCTGGAGCTTTCTTT
-	TRBV18	TRBJ2-5	-	CASSPQEGETQYF	TGTGCCAGCTCACCACAAGAGGGAGAGACCCAGTACTTC
-	TRBV7-8	TRBJ2-1	few	CASSAVRRSSYNEQFF	TGTGCCAGCAGTGCCGTCCGGAGAAGCTCCTACAATGAGCAGTTCTTC
-	TRBV5-4	TRBJ1-2	once	CASRPRGGSYGYTF	TGTGCCAGCAGGCCCCGGGGTGGAAGCTATGGCTACACCTTC
-	TRBV7-2	TRBJ2-1	many	CASSLTGQLNEQFF	TGTGCCAGCAGCTTAACCGGACAGCTTAATGAGCAGTTCTTC
-	TRBV21-1	TRBJ1-1	-	CASSKGAPSEAFF	TGTGCCAGCAGCAAAGGGGCGCCTTCCGAAGCTTTCTTT
TRBD2	TRBV5-1	TRBJ2-7	many	CASSPTLTSTYEQYF	TGCGCCAGCAGCCCGACTCTGACTAGCACCTACGAGCAGTACTTC
TRBD1	TRBV7-2	TRBJ1-2	many	CASSFPGGDSNYGYTF	TGTGCCAGCAGCTTCCCAGGGGGGGACTCTAACTATGGCTACACCTTC
-	TRBV9	TRBJ1-2	few	CASSASLGANYGYTF	TGTGCCAGCAGCGCCTCCCTAGGGGCTAACTATGGCTACACCTTC
-	TRBV5-1	TRBJ1-1	-	CASSLGNSAEAFF	TGCGCCAGCAGCCTCGGGAATAGCGCTGAAGCTTTCTTT
-	TRBV12-3/TRBV12-4	TRBJ1-5	few	CASRLTDGPNQPQHF	TGTGCCAGCAGGTTGACGGATGGACCCAATCAGCCCCAGCATTTT
TRBD2	TRBV6-5	TRBJ2-1	few	CASSYSGGRRFHEQFF	TGTGCCAGCAGTTACTCGGGCGGGAGGAGGTTCCATGAGCAGTTCTTC
TRBD1	TRBV7-2	TRBJ1-4	-	CASSPQGGQNEKLFF	TGTGCCAGCAGCCCCCAGGGGGGGCAGAATGAAAAACTGTTTTTT
TRBD1	TRBV6-5	TRBJ1-1	few	CASSAGGSNTEAFF	TGTGCCAGCAGTGCAGGGGGTTCGAACACTGAAGCTTTCTTT
TRBD1	TRBV7-2	TRBJ1-5	-	CASSRFAGTGGGQPQHF	TGTGCCAGCAGCCGATTCGCCGGGACAGGGGGCGGGCAGCCCCAGCATTTT
TRBD2	TRBV5-1	TRBJ2-1	-	CASSLGTSGGAGYNEQFF	TGCGCCAGCAGCTTAGGGACTAGCGGGGGGGCGGGCTACAATGAGCAGTTCTTC
TRBD2	TRBV7-2	TRBJ2-3	-	CASSRRASSGGAENTQYF	TGTGCCAGCAGCCGAAGAGCCTCTAGCGGGGGGGCGGAAAATACGCAGTATTTT